This T cell receptor (beta chain) is drawn from a study of regulatory T cells in long-lasting Graves disease. V lost 7 bases, J lost 3 bases, and 5 bases stayed unmatched. Germline CDR1 reads MNHEY; CDR2 reads SVGEGT. The CDR3 covers 14 residues. The time point is: newly diagnosed GD, antithyroid drugs for less than 3 months. The TCR library was prepared using RNA isolated from PBMCs. Arm-PCR of CDR3 regions and iRepertoire HTBI primers were the basis on which TCR beta libraries were built. One entry per CDR3 protein, called by TCRdb with MiXCR from the multiplex PCR reads. The sample includes roughly 400,000 distinct CDR3 sequences, 16% of them seen just once. These data were also reused for a study on T cells in Graves' hyperthyroidism and ophthalmopathy.

The receptor was derived from a woman aged 18-29 years with Graves disease. V is TRBV6-2 or TRBV6-3 and J is TRBJ2-7; TRBD2 aligns across 11 bases. The source was peripheral blood mononuclear cells (PBMCs), collected at new diagnosis, from a patient treated with antithyroid drugs. CDR3 bases: TGTGCCAGCAAGACTAGCGGGAACTTCTACGAGCAGTACTTC. Its translation: CASKTSGNFYEQYF.